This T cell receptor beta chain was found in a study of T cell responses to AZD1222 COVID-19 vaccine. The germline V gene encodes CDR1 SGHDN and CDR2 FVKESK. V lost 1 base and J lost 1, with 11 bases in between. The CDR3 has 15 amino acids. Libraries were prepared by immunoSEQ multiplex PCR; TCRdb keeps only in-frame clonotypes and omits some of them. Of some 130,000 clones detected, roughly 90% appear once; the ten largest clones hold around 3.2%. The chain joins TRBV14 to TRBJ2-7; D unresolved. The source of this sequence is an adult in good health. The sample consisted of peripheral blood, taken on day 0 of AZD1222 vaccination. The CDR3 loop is CASSQVSVRSYEQYF. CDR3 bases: TGTGCCAGCAGCCAAGTCTCAGTTCGTTCCTACGAGCAGTACTTC.